A single sample is the source of the 7 T cell receptor beta chains below, sequenced in a study of radiation and T cells in renal cell carcinoma. The time point was: blood 4 weeks post-SBRT, at nephrectomy. Treatment noted: 15 Gy SBRT to primary tumor, nephrectomy 4 weeks later. Data came from immunoSEQ multiplex PCR; TCRdb stores just in-frame clones and leaves some out. The repertoire has around 64,000 clones, approximately 80% of them found once; the top ten carry 6.5% to 7.5%. Specimen: blood, collected from a patient whose treatment included radiotherapy and nephrectomy. The origin of the receptors is a man aged 55 to 70 with renal cell carcinoma.

The CDR3 reads CASENNLSNQPQHF. CDR3 coding DNA: TGTGCCAGCGAGAACAACCTTAGCAATCAGCCCCAGCATTTT. The gene calls are TRBV2 and TRBJ1-5; D is unclear. Trimming shortened V by 8 bases and J by 0 bases, and 11 bases separated the two germline ends. This CDR3 spans 14 amino acids. Per the germline V gene, CDR1 is SNHLY and CDR2 is FYNNEI.

The gene calls are TRBV9 and TRBJ2-5; D gene uncertain. From germline, CDR1 is SGDLS and CDR2 YYNGEE. Between the trimmed V and J ends, which lost 4 bases and 4 bases, there was a span of 14 bases. The CDR3 runs to 14 residues. Here the CDR3 DNA reads TGTGCCAGCAGCCAAGGACCTTTTCGAGAGACCCAGTACTTC. Amino acids: CASSQGPFRETQYF.

In this sample, this clone turned up a few times. The chain recombines TRBV11-3 with TRBJ2-1, with unresolved D. The CDR3 spans 12 residues. CDR1 is SGHNT, CDR2 YENEEA, per germline. Deletions cut 4 bases from V and 2 bases from J, with 3 bases between. This chain's CDR3 is CASSWTYNEQFF. The CDR3 nucleotides are TGTGCCAGCAGCTGGACCTACAATGAGCAGTTCTTC.

The chain links TRBV5-1 to TRBJ1-2, with TRBD1 matching 7 bases. The CDR3 sequence is 13 residues long. V shed 4 bases, J shed 2 bases, and the junction held 2 bases outside the gene matches. Germline V lookup: CDR1 SGHRS, CDR2 YFSETQ. The CDR3 loop is CASSQGQNYGYTF. The CDR3 nucleotides are TGCGCCAGCAGCCAGGGACAGAACTATGGCTACACCTTC.

This sequence joins TRBV7-3 and TRBJ2-2, with 8 bases aligning to TRBD1. This CDR3 contains 17 residues. Per germline, CDR1 SGHTA and CDR2 FQGTGA. J was trimmed by 3 bases and V by 3 bases; bases with no gene match: 9. The CDR3, as DNA: TGTGCCAGCAGCTTGAGTCAGGGGGCGGTTTACACCGGGGAGCTGTTTTTT. It encodes CASSLSQGAVYTGELFF.

This clone has a handful of counts. V is TRBV2 and J is TRBJ2-4, with D perhaps being TRBD1 or TRBD2 (5 bases each). This CDR3 has 14 residues. Per germline, CDR1 SNHLY and CDR2 FYNNEI. Trimming took 4 bases from V and 15 from J, leaving 22 bases between them. The CDR3 DNA follows: TGTGCCAGCAGTGTGCAAGACTACGAGAGGGGCCTGTACTTC. The encoded protein is CASSVQDYERGLYF.

The chain combines TRBV18 with TRBJ1-1, with D perhaps TRBD1 (5 bases). In germline, CDR1 is KGHSH, CDR2 LQKENI. This CDR3 comprises 13 residues. Between the trimmed V and J ends, which lost 1 base and 3 bases, there was a span of 6 bases. CDR3 nucleotide sequence: TGTGCCAGCTCACCACAGACAGACACTGAAGCTTTCTTT. Translating gives CASSPQTDTEAFF.